This T cell receptor (beta chain) was observed in a study of T cell responses to AZD1222 COVID-19 vaccine (dated by TCRdb to the early 2020s). General notes on the study: AZD1222 recipients given second doses at about 4 weeks or at about 12 weeks were pooled, since spike-specific TCR depth and breadth were not found to differ between the two schedules. TCR sequencing was performed for 230 to 250 trial participants, of whom 207 were given two doses of AZD1222 and around 25 were given two doses of MenACWY control vaccine. Enrollment into the trials was organized by age into subgroups of 18-55, 56-69 and 70-plus years, and those subgroups contained around 150, 28 and 57 TCR-sequenced participants, respectively.

Sample time point, as interpreted from the label and publication: baseline before first vaccination. The vaccinee samples were drawn from two UK trials, COV001 and COV002, one of which was a single-blind randomized controlled phase 2/3 trial testing AZD1222 (ChAdOx1 nCoV-19) in healthy adults. For TCRbeta chain sequencing, PBMC samples were collected from trial participants at day 0 and at day 28 after the second dose. The CDR3 regions of human TCRbeta chains were analyzed by immunosequencing. As for how the authors treated the data: Repertoire TCRs were checked for matches against a reference library of SARS-CoV-2-specific TCRs that had been generated using the MIRA antigen-specificity platform. Breadth meant the fraction of unique TCRs that were SARS-CoV-2-associated, whereas depth meant the fraction of total T cells that were SARS-CoV-2-associated. Using the MIRA data, each spike-specific TCR was mapped to the spike region that the TCR reacts to and placed in a CD4 or CD8 class. Log10-transformed breadth and depth values were compared by one-way ANOVA with Sidak's multiple comparisons tests. Drawn from immuneACCESS, this table holds only the in-frame rearrangements with V and J called that TCRdb kept. Clones are partly lost; checked studies trace under half to an unresolved V gene and leave the rest unexplained. V and J calls and clone size follow that table, whereas D and trimming were derived from the DNA. Recorded for this sample are 150,000 to 200,000 clones; approximately 90% of them occurred a single time. The ten largest clones represent approximately 1.4% of the sample.

The germline V gene supplies CDR1 MGHRA and CDR2 YSYEKL. The CDR3 starts with the cysteine, ends with the phenylalanine, and has 16 residues. Here the CDR3 DNA is all that survives: 48 bases in frame from base 1. V ends up 3 bases short and J 11 bases short, with an unmatched junction base count of 13. What the study reported, not specific to this receptor: The 56-69-year group was small, and its depth increase did not reach significance, likely because of low power. Vaccine-associated CD4 TCRs spanned the whole spike protein, with dominant responses in regions 160-218 and 743-854. Participants were mostly white British and included more females than males, and it was suggested by the authors that clonal diversity may have been underestimated. Spike-specific TCR breadth and depth rose significantly after two AZD1222 doses compared with day 0 and with MenACWY recipients. Because no day 14 peak-response samples were available, the repertoires could be characterized only after the peak T cell response. Epitopes outside the regions mutated in the B.1.351 and B.1.1.7 variants were reportedly recognized by nearly half of the unique spike-specific TCRs. Conclusions about previously exposed vaccinees are limited, since just a handful of AZD1222 recipients were seropositive for SARS-CoV-2 at baseline.

About this clone: Which antigen it targets is not known. No base quality information exists; no much larger clone differs at one position.

Source: peripheral blood, taken on day 0 of AZD1222 vaccination. The clonotype was recovered from an adult in good health. Rearrangement joined TRBV4-1 to TRBJ1-5; TRBD1 matches 10 bases in the middle. The nucleotides read TGCGCCAGCAGCCATATAGGCCGGGACAGGGGAAGAGCCCAGCATTTT. The resulting protein is CASSHIGRDRGRAQHF.